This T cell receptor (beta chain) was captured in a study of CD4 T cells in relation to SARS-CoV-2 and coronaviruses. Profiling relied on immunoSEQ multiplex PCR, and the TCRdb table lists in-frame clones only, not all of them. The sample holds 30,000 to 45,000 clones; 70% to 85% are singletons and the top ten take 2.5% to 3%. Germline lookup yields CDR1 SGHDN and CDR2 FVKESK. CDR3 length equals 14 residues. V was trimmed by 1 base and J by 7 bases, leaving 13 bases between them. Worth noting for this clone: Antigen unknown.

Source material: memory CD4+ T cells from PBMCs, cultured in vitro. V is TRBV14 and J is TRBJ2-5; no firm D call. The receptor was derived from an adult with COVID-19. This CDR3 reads CASSQASASGTQYF. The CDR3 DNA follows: TGTGCCAGCAGCCAAGCCAGCGCCTCGGGGACCCAGTACTTC.